The clone carrying this TCR beta chain was detected once. Its antigen remains unidentified. This specimen comes from a study of T cell responses to AZD1222 COVID-19 vaccine. Germline CDR1 reads PRHDT; CDR2 reads FYEKMQ (reference sequence). V was clipped by 2 bases and J by 2 bases, with 16 bases between them. The CDR3 extends over 16 amino acids. Libraries were prepared by immunoSEQ multiplex PCR; TCRdb keeps only in-frame clonotypes and omits some of them. The table records more than 150,000 clones, approximately 90% of them present only once. Broader study findings: In all cases, repertoires were sampled only after the peak T cell response. Within unmutated variant regions lay the reported targets of nearly half of spike-specific TCRs. The study found vaccine-associated CD4 TCRs spanning spike, dominant at 160-218 and 743-854. Increased Spike-specific TCR breadth and depth were observed after two AZD1222 doses.

This sequence originates from an adult who received the AZD1222 COVID-19 vaccine. The material was peripheral blood, obtained 28 days after the second AZD1222 dose. The chain recombines TRBV13 with TRBJ2-7; D gene ambiguous. The CDR3 here is CASSLQSRGMTYEQYF. Written as DNA, the CDR3 is TGTGCCAGCAGCTTACAATCACGAGGTATGACCTACGAGCAGTACTTC.